This T cell receptor (beta chain) was observed in a study of OX40 agonist ivuxolimab in advanced cancers. Turning to the study itself: Every 2 weeks, patients got intravenous ivuxolimab at one of six dose levels (0.01-10 mg/kg). Treatment received earlier with anti-PD-1, anti-PD-L1 or anti-CTLA-4 agents was allowed, and approximately 40% had some. Study-wide results and caveats: On average, a greater number of expanded clones characterised CD8+ T cells relative to CD4+. What antigens the expanded peripheral T cells recognized was never established.

As for this clone: The antigen is unknown.

Measured with immunoSEQ multiplex PCR; TCRdb has only the in-frame clones, and not every one. This sample has 36,000 or so clones, with around 89% found just once. Per the germline V gene, CDR1 is SGDLS and CDR2 is YYNGEE. The V and J ends lost 0 bases and 1 base respectively, with 11 bases between them. The CDR3 is 15 amino acids. The source was CD4+ or CD8+ T cells sorted from blood, collected in a trial of the OX40 agonist ivuxolimab. The receptor comes from an adult with an advanced solid tumor such as melanoma, head and neck, liver or kidney cancer. The rearrangement joins TRBV9 to TRBJ2-7; D is perhaps TRBD1 (5 bases). CDR3 in amino acids: CASSVEPGQSYEQYF. The CDR3, as DNA: TGTGCCAGCAGCGTAGAGCCAGGGCAGTCCTACGAGCAGTACTTC.